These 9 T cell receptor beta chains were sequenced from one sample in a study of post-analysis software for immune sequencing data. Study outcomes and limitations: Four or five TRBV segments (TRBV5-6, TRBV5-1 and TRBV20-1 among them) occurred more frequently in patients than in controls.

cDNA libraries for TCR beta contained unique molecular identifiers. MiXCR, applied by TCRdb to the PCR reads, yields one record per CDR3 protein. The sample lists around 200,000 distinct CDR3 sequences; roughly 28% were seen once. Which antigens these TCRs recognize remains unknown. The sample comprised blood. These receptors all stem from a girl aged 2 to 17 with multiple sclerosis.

CDR3 coding DNA: TGCAGTGCTCCGGGGGGCCGCCACGAGCAGTACTTC. Its translation: CSAPGGRHEQYF. The chain has TRBV20-1 and TRBJ2-4; D is perhaps TRBD2 (7 bases). The J call may be mistaken, given a closer DNA end match to TRBJ2-7. Germline CDR1 DFQATT, CDR2 SNEGSKA (reference sequence). There are 12 residues in the CDR3.

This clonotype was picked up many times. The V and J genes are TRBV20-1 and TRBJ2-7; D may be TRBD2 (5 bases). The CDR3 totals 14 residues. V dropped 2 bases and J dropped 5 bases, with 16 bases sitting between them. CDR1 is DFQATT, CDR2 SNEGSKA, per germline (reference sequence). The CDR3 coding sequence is TGCAGTGCTAGATCTGGCCACGGGAAGAACGAGCAGTACTTC. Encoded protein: CSARSGHGKNEQYF.

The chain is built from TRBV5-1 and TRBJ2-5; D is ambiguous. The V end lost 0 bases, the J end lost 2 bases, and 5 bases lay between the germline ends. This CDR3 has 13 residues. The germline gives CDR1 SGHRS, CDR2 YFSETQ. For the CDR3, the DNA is TGCGCCAGCAGCTTGGATCGACAAGAGACCCAGTACTTC. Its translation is CASSLDRQETQYF.

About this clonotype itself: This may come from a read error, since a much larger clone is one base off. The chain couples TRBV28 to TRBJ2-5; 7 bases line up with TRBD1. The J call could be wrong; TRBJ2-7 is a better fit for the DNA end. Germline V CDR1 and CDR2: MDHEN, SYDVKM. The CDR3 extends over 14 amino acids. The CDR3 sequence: CASSFTMTGSEQYF. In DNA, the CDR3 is TGTGCCAGCAGTTTCACCATGACAGGGAGCGAGCAGTACTTC.

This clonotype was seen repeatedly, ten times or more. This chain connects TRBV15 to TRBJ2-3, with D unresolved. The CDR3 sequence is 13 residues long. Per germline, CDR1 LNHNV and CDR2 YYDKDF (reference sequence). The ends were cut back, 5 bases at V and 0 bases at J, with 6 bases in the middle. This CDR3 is CATSFVSTDTQYF. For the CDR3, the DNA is TGTGCCACCAGCTTCGTTAGCACAGATACGCAGTATTTT.

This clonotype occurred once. In DNA form, the CDR3 reads TGTGCCTGGAGTCCCTCTTGGCTTATCGAGCAGTACTTC. Translation gives CAWSPSWLIEQYF. This chain uses TRBV30 with TRBJ2-7, with D uncertain. The CDR3 is 13 amino acids. Per the germline V gene, CDR1 is GTSNPN and CDR2 is SVGIG (reference sequence). Trimming removed 2 bases at V and 6 bases at J, with 14 bases between.

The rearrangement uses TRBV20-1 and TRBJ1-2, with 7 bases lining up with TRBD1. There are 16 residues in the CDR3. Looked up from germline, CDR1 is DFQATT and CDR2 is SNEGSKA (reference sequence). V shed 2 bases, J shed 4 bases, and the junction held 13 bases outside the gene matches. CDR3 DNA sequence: TGCAGTGCTAGATCGTCGGGACAGATGGAGAGCTATGGCTACACCTTC. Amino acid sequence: CSARSSGQMESYGYTF.

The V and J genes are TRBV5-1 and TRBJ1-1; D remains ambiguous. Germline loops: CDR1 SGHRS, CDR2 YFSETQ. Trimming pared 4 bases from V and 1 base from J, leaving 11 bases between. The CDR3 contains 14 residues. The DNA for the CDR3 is TGCGCCAGCAGCCCCCAAAGACCGAACACTGAAGCTTTCTTT. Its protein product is CASSPQRPNTEAFF.

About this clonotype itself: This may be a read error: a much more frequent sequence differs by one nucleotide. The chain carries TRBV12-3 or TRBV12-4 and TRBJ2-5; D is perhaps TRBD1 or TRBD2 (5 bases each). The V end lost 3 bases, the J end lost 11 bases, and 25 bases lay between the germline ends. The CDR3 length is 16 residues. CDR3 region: CASSFWGNYGDNEQYF. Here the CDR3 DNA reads TGTGCCAGCAGTTTTTGGGGGAATTATGGCGACAATGAGCAGTACTTC.